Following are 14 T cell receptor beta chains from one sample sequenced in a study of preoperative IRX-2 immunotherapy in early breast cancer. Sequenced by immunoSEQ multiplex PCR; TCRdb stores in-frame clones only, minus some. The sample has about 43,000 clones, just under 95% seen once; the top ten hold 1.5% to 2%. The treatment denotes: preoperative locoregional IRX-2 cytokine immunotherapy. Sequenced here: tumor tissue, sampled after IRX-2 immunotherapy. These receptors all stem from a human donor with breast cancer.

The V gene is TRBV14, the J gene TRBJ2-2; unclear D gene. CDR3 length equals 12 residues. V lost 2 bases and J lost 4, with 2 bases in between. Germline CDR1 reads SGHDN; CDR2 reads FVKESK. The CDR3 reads CASSQFTGELFF. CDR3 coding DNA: TGTGCCAGCAGCCAATTCACCGGGGAGCTGTTTTTT.

CDR3 coding DNA: TGTGCCAGTAGTACCCCCATGGGGGCTAATGAAAAACTGTTTTTT. It encodes CASSTPMGANEKLFF. This chain joins TRBV19 and TRBJ1-4; D may be TRBD1 (5 bases). The CDR3 loop spans 15 amino acids. With 4 bases removed from V and 3 bases from J, the gap between germline ends came to 12 bases. Germline V gives CDR1 LNHDA, CDR2 SQIVND (reference sequence).

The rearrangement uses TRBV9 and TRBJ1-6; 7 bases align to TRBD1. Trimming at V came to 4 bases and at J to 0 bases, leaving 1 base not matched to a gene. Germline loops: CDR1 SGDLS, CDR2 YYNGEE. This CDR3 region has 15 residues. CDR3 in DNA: TGTGCCAGCAGCTGGGACAGCTCCTATAATTCACCCCTCCACTTT. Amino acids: CASSWDSSYNSPLHF.

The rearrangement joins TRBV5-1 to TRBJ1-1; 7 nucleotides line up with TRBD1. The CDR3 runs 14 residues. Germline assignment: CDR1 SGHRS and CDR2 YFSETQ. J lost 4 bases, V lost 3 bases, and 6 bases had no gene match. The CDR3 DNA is TGCGCCAGCAGCTCACAGGGGTCGAGCACTGAAGCTTTCTTT. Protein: CASSSQGSSTEAFF.

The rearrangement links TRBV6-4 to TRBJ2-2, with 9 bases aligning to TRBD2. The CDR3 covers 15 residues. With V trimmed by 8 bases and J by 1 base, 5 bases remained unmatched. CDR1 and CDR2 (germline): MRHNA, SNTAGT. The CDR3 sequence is CASRLLAGNTGELFF. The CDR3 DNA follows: TGTGCCAGCCGACTACTAGCGGGGAACACCGGGGAGCTGTTTTTT.

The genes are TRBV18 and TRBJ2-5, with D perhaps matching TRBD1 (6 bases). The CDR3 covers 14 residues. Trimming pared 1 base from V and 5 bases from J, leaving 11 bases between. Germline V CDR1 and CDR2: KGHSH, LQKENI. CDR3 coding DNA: TGTGCCAGCTCACCACTGGCAGGGGACGAGACCCAGTACTTC. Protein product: CASSPLAGDETQYF.

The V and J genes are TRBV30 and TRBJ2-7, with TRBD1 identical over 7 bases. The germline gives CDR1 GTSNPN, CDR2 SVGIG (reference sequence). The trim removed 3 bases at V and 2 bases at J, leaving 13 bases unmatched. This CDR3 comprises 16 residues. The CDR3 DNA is TGTGCCTGGAGCTACCTCAGGACAGGTCCACCCTACGAGCAGTACTTC. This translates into CAWSYLRTGPPYEQYF.

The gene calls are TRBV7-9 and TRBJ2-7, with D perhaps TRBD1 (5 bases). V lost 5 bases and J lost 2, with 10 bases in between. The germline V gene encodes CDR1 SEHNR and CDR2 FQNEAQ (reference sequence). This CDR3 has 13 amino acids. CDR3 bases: TGTGCCAGCAGCCATGTAGGGGCCTACGAGCAGTACTTC. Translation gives CASSHVGAYEQYF.

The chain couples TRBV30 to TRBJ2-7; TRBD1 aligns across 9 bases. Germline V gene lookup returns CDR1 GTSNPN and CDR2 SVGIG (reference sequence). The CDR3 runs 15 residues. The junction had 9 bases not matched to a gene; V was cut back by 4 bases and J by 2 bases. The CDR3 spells CAWTQKQGAAYEQYF. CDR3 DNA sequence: TGTGCCTGGACCCAAAAACAGGGGGCCGCCTACGAGCAGTACTTC.

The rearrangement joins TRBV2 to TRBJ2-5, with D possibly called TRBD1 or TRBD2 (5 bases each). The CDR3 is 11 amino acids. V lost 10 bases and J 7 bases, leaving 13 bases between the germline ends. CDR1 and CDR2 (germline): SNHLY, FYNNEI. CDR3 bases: TGTGCCATCCTAAGTGGGGGGACCCAGTACTTC. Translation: CAILSGGTQYF.

The DNA of the CDR3 is TGCGCCAGCAGCTTGGCCGAAGAGACCCAGTACTTC. This translates into CASSLAEETQYF. V and J are TRBV5-1 and TRBJ2-5; D gene uncertain. The CDR3 is made up of 12 amino acids. Trimming pared 0 bases from V and 3 bases from J, leaving 3 bases between. The germline gives CDR1 SGHRS, CDR2 YFSETQ.

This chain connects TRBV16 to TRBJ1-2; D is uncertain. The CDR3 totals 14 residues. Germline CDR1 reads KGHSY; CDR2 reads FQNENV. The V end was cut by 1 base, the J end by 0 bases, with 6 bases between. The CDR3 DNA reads TGTGCCAGCAGCCAATTCTCGGCTAACTATGGCTACACCTTC. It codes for CASSQFSANYGYTF.

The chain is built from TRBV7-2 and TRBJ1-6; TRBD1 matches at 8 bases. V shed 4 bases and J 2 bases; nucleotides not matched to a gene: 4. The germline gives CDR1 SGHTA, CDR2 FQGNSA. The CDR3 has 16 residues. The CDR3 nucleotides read TGTGCCAGCAGCTCGCAGGACAGGGCCTATAATTCACCCCTCCACTTT. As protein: CASSSQDRAYNSPLHF.

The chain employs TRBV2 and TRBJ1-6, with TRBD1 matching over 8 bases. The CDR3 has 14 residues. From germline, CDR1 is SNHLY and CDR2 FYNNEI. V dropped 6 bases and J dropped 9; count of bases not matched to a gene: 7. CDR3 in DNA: TGTGCCAGCAGAAACCAGGGGGCAGGTTCACCCCTCCACTTT. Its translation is CASRNQGAGSPLHF.